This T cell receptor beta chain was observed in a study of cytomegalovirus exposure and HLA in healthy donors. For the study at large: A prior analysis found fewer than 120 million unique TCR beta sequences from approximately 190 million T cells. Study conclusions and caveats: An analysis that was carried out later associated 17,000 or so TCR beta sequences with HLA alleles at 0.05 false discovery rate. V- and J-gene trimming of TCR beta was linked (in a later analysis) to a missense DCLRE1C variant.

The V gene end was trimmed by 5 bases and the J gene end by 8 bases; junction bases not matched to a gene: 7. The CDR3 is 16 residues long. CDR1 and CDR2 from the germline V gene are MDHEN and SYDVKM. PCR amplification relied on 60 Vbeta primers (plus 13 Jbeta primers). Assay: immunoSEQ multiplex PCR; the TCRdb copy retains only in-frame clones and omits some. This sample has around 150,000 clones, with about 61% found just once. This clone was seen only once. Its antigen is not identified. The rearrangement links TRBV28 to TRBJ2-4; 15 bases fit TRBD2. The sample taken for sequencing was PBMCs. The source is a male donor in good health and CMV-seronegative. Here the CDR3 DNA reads TGTGCCAGCAGTATGGGACTAGCGGGGGGATTAGACATTCAGTACTTC. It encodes CASSMGLAGGLDIQYF.